This TCR beta chain was obtained from a study of blood T cell repertoires in COVID-19. Study background: Acute and convalescent COVID-19 specimens originated in the United States, Italy and Spain.

Assay used: immunoSEQ multiplex PCR; TCRdb lists only in-frame clones, some missing. The data contain around 160,000 clones, approximately 80% of them singletons. The J segment lost 3 bases and the V segment lost 5 bases, leaving 5 bases of the junction unmatched. The V gene's germline CDR1 is MNHEY and CDR2 SVGAGI. The CDR3 runs 15 residues. This TCR derives from a woman aged 55-75 years who had recovered from COVID-19. The chain joins TRBV6-5 to TRBJ1-2, with 11 bases aligning to TRBD1. The sample was PBMCs or T cells enriched from blood (not recorded which). CDR3 sequence (DNA): TGTGCCAGCAGTCCACGGACAGGGGGCGACTATGGCTACACCTTC. This gives the protein CASSPRTGGDYGYTF.